The 15 T cell receptor beta chains given below trace back to one sample, sequenced in a study of spatial heterogeneity in lung cancer (dated by TCRdb to the late 2010s). Beyond this particular receptor, the publication reports: A correlation was observed between the number of expanded intratumoral alpha and beta TCRs and the tumor nonsynonymous mutation count.

These receptors have no identified antigens. Library prep was done by 5' RACE. Sequencing was carried out with a NextSeq 500. Starting from the raw public reads, TCRdb applied fastp trimming at Q25, assembled clones with MiXCR and retained in-frame beta chains. Rows with one shared CDR3 protein collapse into an entry with the most common genes and DNA. The sample contains over 1,000 distinct CDR3 sequences, over 10% of them found a single time. In total, the top ten clones hold 18% of the sample. Explained via the paper, the time point label denotes: sample taken at primary tumor resection. Material: lung tumor tissue, obtained at surgery. These receptors originate from a male donor with early-stage non-small cell lung cancer.

In this sample, this clonotype is large (0.1 to 1%). Little can be read into the size of this beta chain, an off-target read in a library designed for alpha chains. V and J are TRBV11-2 and TRBJ2-1, with 13 bases aligning to TRBD2. J lost 7 bases, V lost 2 bases, and 5 bases had no gene match. Germline V gene data show CDR1 as SGHAT and CDR2 as FQNNGV. CDR3 length equals 16 residues. For the CDR3, the DNA is TGTGCCAGCAGCTTATTGACTAGCGGGGGGCAGAATGAGCAGTTCTTC. Translated: CASSLLTSGGQNEQFF.

This clonotype is classed as large. This beta chain lies outside the target of a library built for alpha chains; its clone size means little. The chain uses TRBV5-1 and TRBJ2-3; D call uncertain. CDR1 SGHRS and CDR2 YFSETQ come from the germline V gene. With 4 bases removed from V and 3 bases from J, the gap between germline ends came to 18 bases. The CDR3 sequence is 16 residues long. This CDR3 reads CASSPSTMQLTDTQYF. CDR3 DNA: TGCGCCAGCAGCCCGTCAACCATGCAACTTACAGATACGCAGTATTTT.

Relative to its sample, this clonotype is medium-sized. This beta chain slipped into a library made for alpha chains as a stray read, so its size is not meaningful. The chain carries TRBV2 and TRBJ2-2, with TRBD1 matching 7 bases. Germline values: CDR1 SNHLY, CDR2 FYNNEI. J was trimmed by 2 bases and V by 3 bases; bases with no gene match: 3. CDR3 length: 15 amino acids. CDR3 DNA: TGTGCCAGCAGTGAGGACAGGACAAACACCGGGGAGCTGTTTTTT. Amino acids: CASSEDRTNTGELFF.

This clonotype was seen repeatedly, ten times or more. Little can be read into the size of this beta chain, an off-target read in a library designed for alpha chains. This chain joins TRBV7-2 and TRBJ2-3, with TRBD2 matching 8 bases. Trimming cost V 5 bases and J 0 bases; bases outside gene matches: 10. CDR1 SGHTA and CDR2 FQGNSA come from the germline V gene. The CDR3 loop spans 17 amino acids. The DNA of the CDR3 is TGTGCCAGCAGCCCCGGACTAGCCGCTTATAGCACAGATACGCAGTATTTT. Translating it yields CASSPGLAAYSTDTQYF.

By proportion, this clonotype is medium-sized. This beta chain came through as a stray read in a library set up for alpha chains, and its size says little. This chain links TRBV7-2 with TRBJ1-6, with D perhaps TRBD1 (5 bases). The V gene's germline CDR1 is SGHTA and CDR2 FQGNSA. The CDR3 totals 15 residues. Trimming removed 0 bases at V and 7 bases at J, with 10 bases between. In DNA form, the CDR3 reads TGTGCCAGCAGCTTAGCCTGGGACCTAAATTCACCCCTCCACTTT. Translation: CASSLAWDLNSPLHF.

By frequency in the sample, this clonotype is large. This beta chain is a stray read from a library made for alpha chains; its abundance is not meaningful. The gene calls are TRBV10-3 and TRBJ1-1, with D perhaps TRBD1 (5 bases). The CDR3 contains 16 residues. Deletions cut 6 bases from V and 0 bases from J, with 17 bases between. CDR1 is ENHRY, CDR2 SYGVKD, per germline. CDR3 nucleotide sequence: TGTGCCATCAGGTCTCCGCGTGGGGGAATGAACACTGAAGCTTTCTTT. It is translated as CAIRSPRGGMNTEAFF.

Judged by abundance, this clonotype is medium-sized. A library made for alpha chains picked up this beta chain off target, so its size means little. The CDR3 DNA is TGCGCCAGCAGCTTGGCCGGGACAGAGGGGGAGCAGTACGTC. Translated, it gives CASSLAGTEGEQYV. The gene calls are TRBV5-1 and TRBJ2-7, with 7 bases fitting TRBD1. Trimming at V came to 0 bases and at J to 7 bases, leaving 7 bases not matched to a gene. Germline CDR1 reads SGHRS; CDR2 reads YFSETQ. The CDR3 has 14 amino acids.

This clonotype is classed as medium-sized. As an off-target read in a library built for alpha chains, this beta chain has a frequency of little significance. The chain recombines TRBV29-1 with TRBJ2-5, with 7 bases identical to TRBD1. J gave up 3 bases and V 5 bases, and 6 bases lay outside the gene matches. The CDR3 runs to 13 residues. In germline, CDR1 is SQVTM, CDR2 ANQGSEA. The CDR3: CSVKWTGKETQYF. The DNA for the CDR3 is TGCAGCGTTAAGTGGACAGGCAAAGAGACCCAGTACTTC.

At least ten counts were recorded for this clonotype. This beta chain is an unintended read in a library built for alpha chains; its size means little. This rearrangement joins TRBV7-2 to TRBJ2-1, with 8 bases lining up with TRBD1. The CDR3 consists of 13 residues. Germline lookup yields CDR1 SGHTA and CDR2 FQGNSA. V trimming: 8 bases; J trimming: 12 bases; junction bases outside the gene matches: 12. This CDR3 is CASSEQGAGGQFF. The CDR3 coding sequence is TGTGCCAGCTCAGAGCAGGGGGCGGGCGGGCAGTTCTTC.

This clonotype is labeled medium-sized. Little can be read into the size of this beta chain, an off-target read in a library designed for alpha chains. V usage is TRBV5-1 and J usage is TRBJ2-1; 12 bases align to TRBD2. CDR3 size: 16 residues. With 2 bases clipped from V and 4 bases from J, the junction kept 4 bases outside the gene matches. Germline V gene data show CDR1 as SGHRS and CDR2 as YFSETQ. The CDR3 sequence: CASSLRLAGDYNEQFF. The CDR3 coding sequence is TGCGCCAGCAGCTTACGACTAGCGGGGGATTACAATGAGCAGTTCTTC.

By share of the sample, this clonotype is medium-sized. In a library made to pick up alpha chains, this beta chain is a stray read with a size that means little. V is TRBV12-3 or TRBV12-4 and J is TRBJ1-1; the D is unclear. The CDR3 is made up of 13 amino acids. V was shortened by 1 base and J by 10 bases, with 13 bases between the two germline ends. CDR3 in DNA: TGTGCCAGCAGTTTAGACGAGGGAGGGAGAGCTTTCTTT. Translated, it gives CASSLDEGGRAFF.

Of note for this clonotype: This beta chain came through as a stray read in a library set up for alpha chains, and its size says little. The chain recombines TRBV20-1 with TRBJ1-4; D not certain. Germline loops: CDR1 DFQATT, CDR2 SNEGSKA (reference sequence). The CDR3 consists of 13 residues. V dropped 3 bases and J dropped 7 bases, with 12 bases sitting between them. The DNA of the CDR3 is TGCAGTGCTAGTCTGGCAGGTGCTGAAAAACTGTTTTTT. Its protein is CSASLAGAEKLFF.

Judged by abundance, this clonotype is large (0.1 to 1%). The size of this beta chain means little, since it is a stray read in a library made for alpha chains. V usage is TRBV3-1 and J usage is TRBJ1-5, with D hard to call. This CDR3 is 14 amino acids long. The V and J ends lost 3 bases and 4 bases respectively, with 10 bases between them. Per germline, CDR1 LGHDT and CDR2 YNNKEL (reference sequence). As DNA, the CDR3 is TGTGCCAGCAGCCACGGCAGACAAAATCAGCCCCAGCATTTT. Translated: CASSHGRQNQPQHF.

By sample share, this clonotype is large. This beta chain is a stray sequence in a library constructed for alpha chains; its clone size is not meaningful. The genes are TRBV12-3 or TRBV12-4 and TRBJ1-1; D is unclear. CDR3 length: 14 residues. The V end lost 3 bases, the J end lost 1 base, and 9 bases lay between the germline ends. The CDR3 coding sequence is TGTGCCAGCAGTTTCTCGGACTCGAACACTGAAGCTTTCTTT. Translating it yields CASSFSDSNTEAFF.

By proportion, this clonotype is medium-sized (0.01 to 0.1%). Compared with germline, one end of the junction differs, possibly owing to a read error. The library was designed around alpha chains, so this beta chain is a stray read whose abundance carries little weight. V and J are TRBV10-3 and TRBJ2-3; D unresolved. The CDR3 spans 13 residues. CDR1 is ENHRY and CDR2 is SYGVKD in the germline V gene. The CDR3 here is CAIKAASTDTQYF. The DNA for the CDR3 is TGTGCGATCAAGGCGGCTAGCACAGATACGCAGTATTTT.